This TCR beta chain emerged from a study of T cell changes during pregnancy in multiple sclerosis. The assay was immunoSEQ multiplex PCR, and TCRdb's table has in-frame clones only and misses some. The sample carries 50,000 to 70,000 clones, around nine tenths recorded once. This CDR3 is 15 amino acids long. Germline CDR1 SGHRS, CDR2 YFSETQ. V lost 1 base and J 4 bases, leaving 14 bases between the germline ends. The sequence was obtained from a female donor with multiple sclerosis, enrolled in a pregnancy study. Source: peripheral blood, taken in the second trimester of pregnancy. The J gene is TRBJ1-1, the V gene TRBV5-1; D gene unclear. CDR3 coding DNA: TGCGCCAGCAGCTTGATATCCGGGGTGGGCACTGAAGCTTTCTTT. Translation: CASSLISGVGTEAFF.